One T cell receptor beta chain is described in this entry. This specimen belongs to a study of blood T cells in healthy people across ages. It was with a sample-barcoded 5' primer and a J-beta primer mix that a second PCR of roughly 6 to 12 cycles was run. One entry per CDR3 protein, called by TCRdb with MiXCR from the 5' RACE reads. The sample has about 800,000 distinct CDR3 sequences, approximately 25% seen once. The sample providers were healthy Caucasian people from Russia, aged about 6 to 95. Every donor contributed around 10 milliliters of peripheral blood by blood draw. V gave up 1 base and J gave up 1 base; unmatched junction bases: 3. From germline, CDR1 is SGHNT and CDR2 YENEEA. The CDR3 is made up of 15 amino acids. The sample was also reused in another study, on T cells of mothers and their children. That work states: Within related and unrelated pairs, thymic selection shapes TCR recombination output in a similar way.

Sample: blood. The sequence was obtained from a boy aged 5-17 years in good health. The rearrangement links TRBV11-3 to TRBJ2-5; 7 positions match TRBD1. The CDR3 DNA is TGTGCCAGCAGCTTAGGATGGGACAGCCAAGAGACCCAGTACTTC. This translates into CASSLGWDSQETQYF.